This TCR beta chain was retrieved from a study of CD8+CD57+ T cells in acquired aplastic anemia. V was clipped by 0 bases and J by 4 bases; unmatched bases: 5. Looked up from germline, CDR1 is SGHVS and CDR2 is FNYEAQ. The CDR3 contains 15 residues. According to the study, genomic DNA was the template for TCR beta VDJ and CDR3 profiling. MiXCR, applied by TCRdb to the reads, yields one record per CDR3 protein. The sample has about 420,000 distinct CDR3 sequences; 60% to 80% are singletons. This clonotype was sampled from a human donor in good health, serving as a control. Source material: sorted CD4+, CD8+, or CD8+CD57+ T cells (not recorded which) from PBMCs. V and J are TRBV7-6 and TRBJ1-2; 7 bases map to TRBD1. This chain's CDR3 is CASSLAAGGGYGYTF. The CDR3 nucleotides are TGTGCCAGCAGCTTAGCAGCAGGGGGTGGCTATGGCTACACCTTC.